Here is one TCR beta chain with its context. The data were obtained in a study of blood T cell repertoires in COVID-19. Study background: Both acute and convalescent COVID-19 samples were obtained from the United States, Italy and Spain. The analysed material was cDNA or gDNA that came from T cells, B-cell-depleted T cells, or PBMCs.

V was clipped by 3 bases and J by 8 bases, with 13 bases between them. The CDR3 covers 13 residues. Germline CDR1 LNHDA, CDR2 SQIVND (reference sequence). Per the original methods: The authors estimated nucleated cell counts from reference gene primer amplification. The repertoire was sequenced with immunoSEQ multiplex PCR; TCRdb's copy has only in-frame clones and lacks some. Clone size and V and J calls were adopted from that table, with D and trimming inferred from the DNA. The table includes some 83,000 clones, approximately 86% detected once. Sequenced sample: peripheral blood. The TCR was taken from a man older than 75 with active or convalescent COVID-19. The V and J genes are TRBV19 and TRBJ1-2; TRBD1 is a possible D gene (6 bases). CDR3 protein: CASSMSGGQGYTF. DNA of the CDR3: TGTGCCAGTAGTATGAGCGGGGGGCAAGGCTACACCTTC.